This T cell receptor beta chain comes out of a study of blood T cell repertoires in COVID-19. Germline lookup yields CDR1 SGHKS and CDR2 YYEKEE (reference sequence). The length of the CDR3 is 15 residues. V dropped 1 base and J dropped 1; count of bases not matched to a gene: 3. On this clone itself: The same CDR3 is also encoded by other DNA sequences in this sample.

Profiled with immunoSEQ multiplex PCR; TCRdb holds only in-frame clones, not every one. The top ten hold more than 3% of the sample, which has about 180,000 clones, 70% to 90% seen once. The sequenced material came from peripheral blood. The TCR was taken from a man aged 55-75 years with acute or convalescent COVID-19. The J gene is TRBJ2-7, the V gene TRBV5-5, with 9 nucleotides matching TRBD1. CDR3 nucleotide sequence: TGTGCCAGCAGCTTGCGGGGGACAGGGTCCTACGAGCAGTACTTC. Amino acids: CASSLRGTGSYEQYF. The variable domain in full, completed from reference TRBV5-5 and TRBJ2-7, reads DAGVTQSPTHLIKTRGQQVTLRCSPISGHKSVSWYQQVLGQGPQFIFQYYEKEERGRGNFPDRFSARQFPNYSSELNVNALLLGDSALYLCASSLRGTGSYEQYFGPGTRLTVT.